This is a list of T cell receptor beta chains from one sample in a study of identical twins. TCRdb itself ran the 5' RACE reads through MiXCR, one entry per CDR3 protein. Of 130,000 to 150,000 distinct CDR3 sequences listed, 3% to 4.5% were seen once; the top ten hold about 7.8%. The sample was memory T cells sorted from blood. These TCRs come from a man between 18 and 35 years old in good health. The CDR3 runs from the conserved cysteine through the conserved F or W. The order of the fields is J gene, V gene, CDR3 protein.

j_gene: TRBJ2-4; v_gene: TRBV20-1; CDR3aa: CSAETGAKNIQYF
j_gene: TRBJ2-3; v_gene: TRBV24-1; CDR3aa: CATSDAEGYTDTQYF
j_gene: TRBJ2-7; v_gene: TRBV7-6; CDR3aa: CASSKLQAYEQYF
j_gene: TRBJ1-2; v_gene: TRBV28; CDR3aa: CASKTDARNYGYTF
j_gene: TRBJ2-1; v_gene: TRBV4-1; CDR3aa: CASSHPAGRLSNEQFF
j_gene: TRBJ2-5; v_gene: TRBV7-2; CDR3aa: CASSQQETQYF
j_gene: TRBJ2-7; v_gene: TRBV29-1; CDR3aa: CSVESPDRDYEQYF
j_gene: TRBJ2-1; v_gene: TRBV30; CDR3aa: CAWSVGLAGLNEQFF
j_gene: TRBJ2-2; v_gene: TRBV7-9; CDR3aa: CASSPGARGGPGELFF
j_gene: TRBJ2-2; v_gene: TRBV5-8; CDR3aa: CASSLDSYAGELFF